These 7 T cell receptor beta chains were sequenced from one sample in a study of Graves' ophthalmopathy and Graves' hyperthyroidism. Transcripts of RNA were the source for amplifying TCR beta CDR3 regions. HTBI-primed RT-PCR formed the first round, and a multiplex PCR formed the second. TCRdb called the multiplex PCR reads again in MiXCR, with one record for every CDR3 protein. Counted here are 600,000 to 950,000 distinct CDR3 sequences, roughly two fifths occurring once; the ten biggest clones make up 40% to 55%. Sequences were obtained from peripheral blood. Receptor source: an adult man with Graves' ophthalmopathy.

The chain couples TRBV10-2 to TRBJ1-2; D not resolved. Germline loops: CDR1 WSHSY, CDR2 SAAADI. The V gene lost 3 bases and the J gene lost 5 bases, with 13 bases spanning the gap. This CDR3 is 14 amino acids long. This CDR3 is CASSDGPGEYGYTF. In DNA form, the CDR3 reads TGCGCCAGCAGTGACGGCCCCGGGGAGTATGGCTACACCTTC.

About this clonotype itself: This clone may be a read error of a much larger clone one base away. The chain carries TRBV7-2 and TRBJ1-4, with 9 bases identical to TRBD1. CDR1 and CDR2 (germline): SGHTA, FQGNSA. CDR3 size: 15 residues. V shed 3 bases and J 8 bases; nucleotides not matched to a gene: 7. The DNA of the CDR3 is TGTGCCAGCAGCTTTTGGACAGGGGTCGACGAAAAACTGTTTTTT. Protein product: CASSFWTGVDEKLFF. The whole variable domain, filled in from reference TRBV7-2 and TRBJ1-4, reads GAGVSQSPSNKVTEKGKDVELRCDPISGHTALYWYRQSLGQGLEFLIYFQGNSAPDKSGLPSDRFSAERTGGSVSTLTIQRTQQEDSAVYLCASSFWTGVDEKLFFGSGTQLSVL.

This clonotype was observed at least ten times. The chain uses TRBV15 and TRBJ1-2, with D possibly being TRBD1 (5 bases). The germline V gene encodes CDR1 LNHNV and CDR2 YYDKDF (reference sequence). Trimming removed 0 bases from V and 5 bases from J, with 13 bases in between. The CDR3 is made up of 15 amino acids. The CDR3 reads CATSRDRATAYGYTF. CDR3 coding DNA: TGTGCCACCAGCAGAGATCGGGCGACAGCATATGGCTACACCTTC.

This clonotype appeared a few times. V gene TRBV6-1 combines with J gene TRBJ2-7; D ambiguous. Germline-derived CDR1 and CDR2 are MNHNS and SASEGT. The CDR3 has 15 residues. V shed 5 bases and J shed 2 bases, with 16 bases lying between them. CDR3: CASSYSRRPPYEQYF. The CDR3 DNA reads TGTGCCAGCAGTTACTCGAGGCGACCACCCTACGAGCAGTACTTC.

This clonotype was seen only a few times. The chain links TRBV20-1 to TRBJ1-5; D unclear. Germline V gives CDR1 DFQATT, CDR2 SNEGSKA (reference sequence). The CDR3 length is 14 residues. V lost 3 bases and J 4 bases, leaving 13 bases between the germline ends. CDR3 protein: CSASHTGPNQPQHF. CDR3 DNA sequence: TGCAGTGCTAGTCATACGGGTCCTAATCAGCCCCAGCATTTT.

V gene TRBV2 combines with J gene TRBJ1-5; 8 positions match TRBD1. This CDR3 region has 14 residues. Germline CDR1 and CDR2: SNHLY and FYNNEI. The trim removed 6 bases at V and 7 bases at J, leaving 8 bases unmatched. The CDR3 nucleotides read TGTGCCAGCAGACGACAGGGGCATGGGCAGCCCCAGCATTTT. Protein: CASRRQGHGQPQHF.

The CDR3 nucleotides read TGTGCCACCAGCAGAGATCTGACAGCGGGGGGCGAAAAACTGTTTTTT. Translation: CATSRDLTAGGEKLFF. The chain combines TRBV15 with TRBJ1-4; D might be TRBD1 (6 bases). The V end was cut by 0 bases, the J end by 8 bases, with 16 bases between. Germline CDR1 reads LNHNV; CDR2 reads YYDKDF (reference sequence). The CDR3 extends over 16 amino acids. Filled out from reference TRBV15 and TRBJ1-4, the complete variable domain reads DAMVIQNPRYQVTQFGKPVTLSCSQTLNHNVMYWYQQKSSQAPKLLFHYYDKDFNNEADTPDNFQSRRPNTSFCFLDIRSPGLGDTAMYLCATSRDLTAGGEKLFFGSGTQLSVL.